This is a list of T cell receptor beta chains from one sample in a study of T cell responses to AZD1222 COVID-19 vaccine. Profiled with immunoSEQ multiplex PCR; TCRdb holds only in-frame clones, not every one. This table has around 100,000 clones, roughly 93% appearing once. This material consisted of peripheral blood, taken on day 0 of AZD1222 vaccination. The origin of the receptors is an adult in good health. CDR3s include the opening cysteine and the closing phenylalanine or tryptophan. The order of the fields is CDR3 protein, CDR3 DNA, D gene, V gene, J gene, clone size. A D gene is named only where the DNA matches it firmly. Size values are once, few and many counts, or a class for expanded clones, and some rows have none.

CDR3 protein: CARSAGNTEAFF; CDR3 DNA: TGTGCCCGGTCCGCGGGTAACACTGAAGCTTTCTTT; D gene: NA; V gene: TRBV30; J gene: TRBJ1-1; clone size: NA
CDR3 protein: CASSQGTVTGELFF; CDR3 DNA: TGTGCCAGCAGCCAAGGGACGGTGACCGGGGAGCTGTTTTTT; D gene: NA; V gene: TRBV3-1/TRBV3-2; J gene: TRBJ2-2; clone size: NA
CDR3 protein: CASSLGQVYGYTF; CDR3 DNA: TGTGCCAGCAGTTTAGGTCAGGTCTATGGCTACACCTTC; D gene: NA; V gene: TRBV12-3/TRBV12-4; J gene: TRBJ1-2; clone size: NA
CDR3 protein: CASSFGQTSGLHNEQFF; CDR3 DNA: TGTGCCAGCAGCTTTGGTCAGACTAGCGGCCTTCACAATGAGCAGTTCTTC; D gene: TRBD2; V gene: TRBV7-9; J gene: TRBJ2-1; clone size: NA
CDR3 protein: CAWSVGAGDSYEQYF; CDR3 DNA: TGTGCCTGGAGTGTAGGCGCAGGTGATAGCTACGAGCAGTACTTC; D gene: NA; V gene: TRBV30; J gene: TRBJ2-7; clone size: NA
CDR3 protein: CASSLTGQGRPVF; CDR3 DNA: TGTGCCAGCAGCTTAACGGGACAGGGCAGGCCTGTCTTT; D gene: TRBD1; V gene: TRBV7-3; J gene: TRBJ1-1; clone size: NA
CDR3 protein: CASTPRAGGGIGGIEQFF; CDR3 DNA: TGTGCCAGTACCCCCCGGGCGGGAGGCGGGATTGGGGGGATTGAGCAGTTCTTC; D gene: TRBD2; V gene: TRBV19; J gene: TRBJ2-1; clone size: NA
CDR3 protein: CASSLSRRQGLWGGNEQFF; CDR3 DNA: TGTGCCAGCAGTTTATCGAGAAGACAGGGGCTCTGGGGCGGCAATGAGCAGTTCTTC; D gene: TRBD1; V gene: TRBV27; J gene: TRBJ2-1; clone size: NA
CDR3 protein: CASSLGLGNEQFF; CDR3 DNA: TGTGCCAGCAGCTTAGGACTAGGCAATGAGCAGTTCTTC; D gene: NA; V gene: TRBV7-2; J gene: TRBJ2-1; clone size: NA
CDR3 protein: CASSVRASEQFF; CDR3 DNA: TGTGCCAGCAGTGTCAGGGCTTCTGAGCAGTTCTTC; D gene: NA; V gene: TRBV2; J gene: TRBJ2-1; clone size: NA
CDR3 protein: CATSRDLSDRGRDGYTF; CDR3 DNA: TGTGCCACCAGCAGAGATTTATCGGACAGGGGGCGCGATGGCTACACCTTC; D gene: TRBD1; V gene: TRBV15; J gene: TRBJ1-2; clone size: once
CDR3 protein: CASTSPSGTYEQYF; CDR3 DNA: TGTGCCAGCACCTCCCCGTCGGGGACCTACGAGCAGTACTTC; D gene: NA; V gene: TRBV28; J gene: TRBJ2-7; clone size: NA
CDR3 protein: CASSYRLLETQYF; CDR3 DNA: TGTGCCAGCAGTTACAGGTTGCTGGAGACCCAGTACTTC; D gene: NA; V gene: TRBV6-6; J gene: TRBJ2-5; clone size: NA
CDR3 protein: CASSFYPGQNYGYTF; CDR3 DNA: TGTGCCAGTAGTTTCTATCCGGGACAGAACTATGGCTACACCTTC; D gene: TRBD1; V gene: TRBV19; J gene: TRBJ1-2; clone size: NA
CDR3 protein: CASSYRAGRNYGYTF; CDR3 DNA: TGTGCCAGCAGTTACAGAGCGGGCCGAAACTATGGCTACACCTTC; D gene: NA; V gene: TRBV6-5; J gene: TRBJ1-2; clone size: once
CDR3 protein: CASSKVPPDEQYF; CDR3 DNA: TGTGCCAGCAGCAAAGTCCCTCCCGACGAGCAGTACTTC; D gene: NA; V gene: TRBV21-1; J gene: TRBJ2-7; clone size: NA
CDR3 protein: CASSFSGGNSPLHF; CDR3 DNA: TGTGCCAGCAGCTTCAGTGGGGGGAATTCACCCCTCCACTTT; D gene: NA; V gene: TRBV7-2; J gene: TRBJ1-6; clone size: NA
CDR3 protein: CASSLEGSLNTEAFF; CDR3 DNA: TGTGCCAGCAGCTTAGAGGGGTCTTTGAACACTGAAGCTTTCTTT; D gene: NA; V gene: TRBV11-3; J gene: TRBJ1-1; clone size: NA
CDR3 protein: CASSIGTSGTQETQYF; CDR3 DNA: TGTGCCAGTAGTATAGGGACTAGCGGAACCCAAGAGACCCAGTACTTC; D gene: TRBD2; V gene: TRBV19; J gene: TRBJ2-5; clone size: NA
CDR3 protein: CASSPLNRAGNTIYF; CDR3 DNA: TGTGCCAGCTCACCTTTAAATAGGGCTGGAAACACCATATATTTT; D gene: NA; V gene: TRBV18; J gene: TRBJ1-3; clone size: NA
CDR3 protein: CASSEAPGTPNTEAFF; CDR3 DNA: TGTGCCAGCAGTGAAGCGCCCGGGACACCGAACACTGAAGCTTTCTTT; D gene: NA; V gene: TRBV6-1; J gene: TRBJ1-1; clone size: NA
CDR3 protein: CASSGLDEKLFF; CDR3 DNA: TGTGCCAGCAGCGGACTCGATGAAAAACTGTTTTTT; D gene: NA; V gene: TRBV5-4; J gene: TRBJ1-4; clone size: NA
CDR3 protein: CASSEDPSSSYNEQFF; CDR3 DNA: TGCGCCAGCAGTGAGGATCCCTCCAGCTCCTACAATGAGCAGTTCTTC; D gene: NA; V gene: TRBV10-1; J gene: TRBJ2-1; clone size: NA
CDR3 protein: CASGPTGTSGRETQYF; CDR3 DNA: TGTGCTAGTGGTCCAACAGGGACTAGCGGCCGGGAGACCCAGTACTTC; D gene: TRBD2; V gene: TRBV12-5; J gene: TRBJ2-5; clone size: NA
CDR3 protein: CASSPFSGRSSYEQYF; CDR3 DNA: TGTGCCAGCAGTCCTTTTAGCGGGAGGAGCTCCTACGAGCAGTACTTC; D gene: TRBD2; V gene: TRBV28; J gene: TRBJ2-7; clone size: NA
CDR3 protein: CASSFRQNTGELFF; CDR3 DNA: TGCGCCAGCAGCTTTAGACAGAACACCGGGGAGCTGTTTTTT; D gene: NA; V gene: TRBV5-1; J gene: TRBJ2-2; clone size: once
CDR3 protein: CASSLAAGAVEKLFF; CDR3 DNA: TGTGCCAGCAGCTTAGCGGCAGGGGCTGTTGAAAAACTGTTTTTT; D gene: NA; V gene: TRBV7-9; J gene: TRBJ1-4; clone size: NA
CDR3 protein: CASSINPGNTEAFF; CDR3 DNA: TGTGCCAGCAGCATAAACCCCGGGAACACTGAAGCTTTCTTT; D gene: NA; V gene: TRBV7-9; J gene: TRBJ1-1; clone size: NA
CDR3 protein: CASSLDRFATNEKLFF; CDR3 DNA: TGTGCCAGCAGCTTAGACAGGTTTGCAACTAATGAAAAACTGTTTTTT; D gene: NA; V gene: TRBV11-2; J gene: TRBJ1-4; clone size: NA
CDR3 protein: CASSGRYSNQPQHF; CDR3 DNA: TGTGCCAGCAGTGGGAGGTATAGCAATCAGCCCCAGCATTTT; D gene: NA; V gene: TRBV2; J gene: TRBJ1-5; clone size: NA
CDR3 protein: CASSLSGHQNSPLHF; CDR3 DNA: TGTGCCAGCAGCTTATCGGGACACCAAAATTCACCCCTCCACTTT; D gene: NA; V gene: TRBV11-2; J gene: TRBJ1-6; clone size: NA
CDR3 protein: CASGPDRAGEAFF; CDR3 DNA: TGCGCCAGCGGGCCTGACAGGGCGGGTGAAGCTTTCTTT; D gene: TRBD1; V gene: TRBV10-2; J gene: TRBJ1-1; clone size: NA
CDR3 protein: CASSSLREKTQYF; CDR3 DNA: TGTGCCAGCAGCTCCTTACGGGAGAAGACCCAGTACTTC; D gene: NA; V gene: TRBV7-2; J gene: TRBJ2-5; clone size: NA